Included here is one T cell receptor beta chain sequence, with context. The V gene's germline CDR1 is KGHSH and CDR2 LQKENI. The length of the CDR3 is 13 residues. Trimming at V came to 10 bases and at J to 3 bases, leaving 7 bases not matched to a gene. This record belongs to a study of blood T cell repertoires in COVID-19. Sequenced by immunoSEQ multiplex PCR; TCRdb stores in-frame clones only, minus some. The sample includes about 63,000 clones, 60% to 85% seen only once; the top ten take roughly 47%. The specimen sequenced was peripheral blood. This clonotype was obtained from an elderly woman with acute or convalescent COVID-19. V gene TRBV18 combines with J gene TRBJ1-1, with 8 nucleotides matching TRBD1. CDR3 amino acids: CANGQGLDTEAFF. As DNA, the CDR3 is TGTGCCAACGGACAGGGACTGGACACTGAAGCTTTCTTT.